The 18 T cell receptor beta chains reported below all come from one sample, sequenced in a study of radiation and T cells in renal cell carcinoma. Specified time point: blood 4 weeks post-SBRT, at nephrectomy. As for treatment: 15 Gy SBRT to primary tumor, nephrectomy 4 weeks later. Sequencing used immunoSEQ multiplex PCR; TCRdb keeps in-frame clones, though not all of them. This table holds some 78,000 clones, 89% found once. This specimen consisted of blood, obtained from a patient whose treatment included radiotherapy and nephrectomy. The origin of the receptors is a woman in her seventies with renal cell carcinoma.

The rearrangement links TRBV10-3 to TRBJ1-5; D might be TRBD1 (5 bases). The CDR3 has 13 residues. CDR1 is ENHRY, CDR2 SYGVKD, per germline. Deletions cut 6 bases from V and 2 bases from J, with 8 bases between. The CDR3 region has the DNA TGTGCCATCAGCGGGGGGGGCAATCAGCCCCAGCATTTT. Residues: CAISGGGNQPQHF.

The V and J genes are TRBV29-1 and TRBJ2-2, with D maybe TRBD2 (5 bases). The CDR3 spans 13 residues. Germline CDR1 SQVTM, CDR2 ANQGSEA. V was pared by 4 bases and J by 2 bases, with 8 bases between. As DNA, the CDR3 is TGCAGCGTTGGAACGGGAAACACCGGGGAGCTGTTTTTT. Translating it yields CSVGTGNTGELFF.

V and J are TRBV2 and TRBJ1-1; weak D call: TRBD1 (5 bases). The germline V and J ends were trimmed by 2 bases and 1 base, with 11 bases remaining between them. Germline V gene data show CDR1 as SNHLY and CDR2 as FYNNEI. The CDR3 consists of 15 residues. CDR3 coding DNA: TGTGCCAGCAGTGAAACGACAGAATGGAACACTGAAGCTTTCTTT. The encoded protein is CASSETTEWNTEAFF. The full variable domain, in which reference TRBV2 and TRBJ1-1 provide the parts outside the CDR3, is EPEVTQTPSHQVTQMGQEVILRCVPISNHLYFYWYRQILGQKVEFLVSFYNNEISEKSEIFDDQFSVERPDGSNFTLKIRSTKLEDSAMYFCASSETTEWNTEAFFGQGTRLTVV.

The chain links TRBV10-3 to TRBJ2-3; TRBD1 matches 8 bases. The CDR3 totals 15 residues. CDR1 is ENHRY, CDR2 SYGVKD, per germline. The V gene end was trimmed by 6 bases and the J gene end by 5 bases; junction bases not matched to a gene: 10. The CDR3 spells CAISLDRGDRDTQYF. CDR3 DNA: TGTGCCATCAGCCTAGACAGGGGAGATCGAGATACGCAGTATTTT.

J is TRBJ2-7 and V is TRBV14; possibly TRBD2 for D (6 bases). The CDR3 has 16 residues. Trimming took 1 base from V and 0 from J, leaving 13 bases between them. Germline CDR1 is SGHDN and CDR2 is FVKESK. The CDR3 DNA is TGTGCCAGCAGCCAAGCCGCGGGGAAAACCTCCTACGAGCAGTACTTC. This gives the protein CASSQAAGKTSYEQYF.

This chain uses TRBV7-2 with TRBJ2-2; D is ambiguous. The germline V and J ends were trimmed by 6 bases and 1 base, with 12 bases remaining between them. Per the germline V gene, CDR1 is SGHTA and CDR2 is FQGNSA. This CDR3 is 15 amino acids long. The CDR3 region has the DNA TGTGCCAGCAGGTCCCCCGGTGGGAACACCGGGGAGCTGTTTTTT. It encodes CASRSPGGNTGELFF. The full variable domain, with the rest looked up from reference TRBV7-2 and TRBJ2-2, is GAGVSQSPSNKVTEKGKDVELRCDPISGHTALYWYRQSLGQGLEFLIYFQGNSAPDKSGLPSDRFSAERTGGSVSTLTIQRTQQEDSAVYLCASRSPGGNTGELFFGEGSRLTVL.

The chain uses TRBV7-2 and TRBJ2-1; TRBD2 aligns across 9 bases. This CDR3 is built from 16 residues. Losses at the gene ends were 7 bases for V and 8 bases for J; bases not matched to a gene: 15. CDR1 is SGHTA and CDR2 is FQGNSA in the germline V gene. The CDR3 nucleotides read TGTGCCAGCATCGACCTACTTCTCGCGGGGGGGCATGAGCAGTTCTTC. It encodes CASIDLLLAGGHEQFF.

The chain carries TRBV9 and TRBJ1-1; 11 bases align to TRBD1. The CDR3 runs 15 residues. With V trimmed by 3 bases and J by 0 bases, 1 base remained unmatched. Looked up from germline, CDR1 is SGDLS and CDR2 is YYNGEE. The CDR3 region is CASSGTGGMNTEAFF. CDR3 DNA: TGTGCCAGCAGCGGGACAGGGGGCATGAACACTGAAGCTTTCTTT.

The V and J genes are TRBV14 and TRBJ2-7; D is uncertain. Germline CDR1 reads SGHDN; CDR2 reads FVKESK. V was cut by 1 base and J by 3 bases, with 4 bases left in between. The CDR3 loop spans 12 amino acids. In nucleotides, the CDR3 is TGTGCCAGCAGCCAAGCCGACTACGAGCAGTACTTC. Residues: CASSQADYEQYF.

This sequence joins TRBV6-6 and TRBJ1-1; D ambiguous. The V gene lost 10 bases and the J gene lost 4 bases, with 22 bases spanning the gap. The CDR3 spans 15 residues. The germline V gene encodes CDR1 MNHNY and CDR2 SVGAGI (reference sequence). CDR3: CATSWGGGIGTEAFF. The DNA for the CDR3 is TGTGCCACTTCTTGGGGAGGAGGGATAGGCACTGAAGCTTTCTTT.

In regard to this clone: This same CDR3 is encoded by further DNA sequences in the sample. V gene TRBV5-1 combines with J gene TRBJ2-3; 13 positions match TRBD2. This CDR3 region has 18 residues. Germline CDR1 SGHRS, CDR2 YFSETQ. The V gene end was trimmed by 1 base and the J gene end by 0 bases; junction bases not matched to a gene: 5. The CDR3 DNA reads TGCGCCAGCAGCTTGACTAGCGGGGGGGATACTAGCACAGATACGCAGTATTTT. It specifies CASSLTSGGDTSTDTQYF. Filled out from reference TRBV5-1 and TRBJ2-3, the complete variable domain reads KAGVTQTPRYLIKTRGQQVTLSCSPISGHRSVSWYQQTPGQGLQFLFEYFSETQRNKGNFPGRFSGRQFSNSRSEMNVSTLELGDSALYLCASSLTSGGDTSTDTQYFGPGTRLTVL.

V gene TRBV19 combines with J gene TRBJ2-3; D is perhaps TRBD2 (6 bases). The germline V and J ends were trimmed by 6 bases and 3 bases, with 13 bases remaining between them. This CDR3 has 14 amino acids. Germline V gives CDR1 LNHDA, CDR2 SQIVND (reference sequence). CDR3 residues: CASSSTAGTDTQYF. The CDR3 region has the DNA TGTGCCAGTAGCTCAACGGCGGGAACAGATACGCAGTATTTT.

The chain couples TRBV9 to TRBJ2-3; TRBD2 agrees at 13 bases. V dropped 4 bases and J dropped 3; count of bases not matched to a gene: 5. Per the germline V gene, CDR1 is SGDLS and CDR2 is YYNGEE. This CDR3 has 16 residues. CDR3 loop: CASSTQLAGGTDTQYF. The DNA for the CDR3 is TGTGCCAGCAGCACTCAACTAGCGGGGGGGACAGATACGCAGTATTTT.

The chain uses TRBV21-1 and TRBJ2-7; TRBD1, the table's D call, was not compared with the DNA. TRBV21-1 is described as a pseudogene. This CDR3 spans 15 amino acids. CDR3 coding DNA: TGTGCCAGCAGCAACGATCTCTGGACAGGGAACGAGCAGTACTTC. Translation: CASSNDLWTGNEQYF.

The rearrangement uses TRBV5-1 and TRBJ2-7, with TRBD1 identical over 8 bases. This CDR3 comprises 17 residues. Germline-derived CDR1 and CDR2 are SGHRS and YFSETQ. V shed 5 bases, J shed 2 bases, and the junction held 15 bases outside the gene matches. The CDR3 DNA sequence: TGCGCCAGCAGTAGGTGGCAGGGGGCGTCGATACCCTACGAGCAGTACTTC. Translation gives CASSRWQGASIPYEQYF.

The chain joins TRBV30 to TRBJ2-5; 11 bases are shared with TRBD2. The CDR3 totals 12 residues. Germline lookup yields CDR1 GTSNPN and CDR2 SVGIG (reference sequence). With 7 bases clipped from V and 7 bases from J, the junction kept 5 bases outside the gene matches. The DNA of the CDR3 is TGTGCCTATCTAGCGGGGGGCGGGACCCAGTACTTC. Amino acid sequence: CAYLAGGGTQYF.

The rearrangement uses TRBV5-6 and TRBJ2-5; TRBD1 matches 7 bases. The end of the DNA aligns better with TRBJ2-7, so the J call may be wrong. The length of the CDR3 is 15 residues. The V gene's germline CDR1 is SGHDT and CDR2 YYEEEE. CDR3 coding DNA: TGTGCCAGCAGCGCGATCACTCGGGACAGCTACGAGCAGTACTTC. Translating gives CASSAITRDSYEQYF.

The chain carries TRBV10-3 and TRBJ1-1; TRBD1 is a possible D gene (5 bases). The CDR3 length is 14 residues. Trimming shortened V by 6 bases and J by 3 bases, and 14 bases separated the two germline ends. The germline V gene encodes CDR1 ENHRY and CDR2 SYGVKD. The CDR3 is CAIRAGGAYTEAFF. DNA of the CDR3: TGTGCCATCAGGGCCGGCGGGGCGTACACTGAAGCTTTCTTT.